These 13 T cell receptor beta chains originate from one sample sequenced in a study of blood T cell repertoires in COVID-19. Repertoires were generated with immunoSEQ multiplex PCR, while TCRdb's copy carries only in-frame clones and drops some. Among 300,000 to 450,000 clones, around nine tenths were seen once, and the ten largest hold approximately 0.93%. Input material: PBMCs or T cells enriched from blood (not recorded which). The origin of the receptors is a woman in her 30s who had been exposed to COVID-19.

The chain recombines TRBV18 with TRBJ2-1; no definite D call. Per germline, CDR1 KGHSH and CDR2 LQKENI. Trimming pared 6 bases from V and 2 bases from J, leaving 17 bases between. The CDR3 runs 16 residues. CDR3 nucleotide sequence: TGTGCCAGCTCCTCCCCCCAAGCGCAACCCTACAATGAGCAGTTCTTC. It specifies CASSSPQAQPYNEQFF.

This chain joins TRBV30 and TRBJ1-5, with 7 bases aligning to TRBD1. J was trimmed by 3 bases and V by 1 base; bases with no gene match: 6. The CDR3 is 15 residues long. Germline V gene lookup returns CDR1 GTSNPN and CDR2 SVGIG (reference sequence). Written as DNA, the CDR3 is TGTGCCTGGAGTGAGGAACAGGGGCTCAATCAGCCCCAGCATTTT. This translates into CAWSEEQGLNQPQHF.

The V and J genes are TRBV6-1 and TRBJ2-7; D is possibly TRBD2 (5 bases). The CDR3 contains 15 residues. Germline CDR1 reads MNHNS; CDR2 reads SASEGT. Trimming removed 3 bases at V and 4 bases at J, with 16 bases between. The CDR3 here is CASSEAQAELYEQYF. CDR3 bases: TGTGCCAGCAGTGAGGCGCAAGCGGAGTTATACGAGCAGTACTTC.

This clone was picked up a small number of times. The chain joins TRBV5-5 to TRBJ2-7, with TRBD2 identical over 7 bases. Trimming cost V 0 bases and J 3 bases; bases outside gene matches: 6. The CDR3 covers 15 residues. Germline V CDR1 and CDR2: SGHKS, YYEKEE (reference sequence). Here the CDR3 reads CASSLAGGSGYEQYF. As DNA, the CDR3 is TGTGCCAGCAGCTTGGCAGGCGGGAGTGGCTACGAGCAGTACTTC.

The chain links TRBV27 to TRBJ2-6; D is perhaps TRBD2 (5 bases). Germline CDR1 is MNHEY and CDR2 is SMNVEV (reference sequence). Deletions cut 5 bases from V and 2 bases from J, with 16 bases between. The CDR3 length is 17 residues. The CDR3 loop is CASSQDLRPAGANVLTF. CDR3 sequence (DNA): TGTGCCAGCAGTCAGGACTTAAGGCCCGCTGGGGCCAACGTCCTGACTTTC.

The V call is TRBV9, the J call TRBJ2-7; 9 bases are shared with TRBD1. The CDR3 is made up of 15 amino acids. CDR1 is SGDLS and CDR2 is YYNGEE in the germline V gene. Trimming at V came to 0 bases and at J to 3 bases, leaving 4 bases not matched to a gene. The CDR3 DNA sequence: TGTGCCAGCAGCGTAGGGGACAGGGAGGACTACGAGCAGTACTTC. Protein sequence: CASSVGDREDYEQYF.

Remarks on this clone: This CDR3 is also generated by other DNA sequences in the sample. This chain joins TRBV5-1 and TRBJ2-3, with D possibly matching TRBD2 (6 bases). The CDR3 totals 15 residues. With 0 bases removed from V and 0 bases from J, the gap between germline ends came to 8 bases. Germline V gene lookup returns CDR1 SGHRS and CDR2 YFSETQ. CDR3 amino acids: CASSLASGSTDTQYF. The CDR3, as DNA: TGCGCCAGCAGCTTGGCGAGCGGGAGCACAGATACGCAGTATTTT.

J is TRBJ1-1 and V is TRBV5-1, with TRBD1 as a possible D gene (5 bases). The V and J ends lost 4 bases and 2 bases respectively, with 12 bases between them. Germline V gene lookup returns CDR1 SGHRS and CDR2 YFSETQ. This CDR3 is built from 14 residues. This CDR3 reads CASSKTALNTEAFF. The DNA of the CDR3 is TGCGCCAGCAGCAAGACAGCCCTAAACACTGAAGCTTTCTTT.

The chain is built from TRBV7-9 and TRBJ1-5; TRBD1 agrees at 7 bases. The CDR3 runs to 15 residues. From germline, CDR1 is SEHNR and CDR2 FQNEAQ (reference sequence). Trimming removed 5 bases from V and 3 bases from J; junction bases left unmatched: 7. CDR3 loop: CASSLEGAPNQPQHF. CDR3 in DNA: TGTGCCAGCAGCCTCGAGGGGGCGCCCAATCAGCCCCAGCATTTT. The full variable domain, in which reference TRBV7-9 and TRBJ1-5 provide the parts outside the CDR3, is DTGVSQNPRHKITKRGQNVTFRCDPISEHNRLYWYRQTLGQGPEFLTYFQNEAQLEKSRLLSDRFSAERPKGSFSTLEIQRTEQGDSAMYLCASSLEGAPNQPQHFGDGTRLSIL.

The sample holds one count of this clone. This chain links TRBV18 with TRBJ1-1; D is unclear. The V end was cut by 3 bases, the J end by 1 base, with 15 bases between. The length of the CDR3 is 16 residues. Germline CDR1 KGHSH, CDR2 LQKENI. The CDR3 spells CASSPIPNGENTEAFF. The CDR3 DNA reads TGTGCCAGCTCACCGATACCCAACGGGGAGAACACTGAAGCTTTCTTT.

The V and J genes are TRBV2 and TRBJ1-2, with a weak D call TRBD1 (6 bases). The CDR3 is 12 amino acids. In germline, CDR1 is SNHLY, CDR2 FYNNEI. V gave up 4 bases and J gave up 8 bases, with 11 bases separating them. CDR3 protein: CASSGTADGYTF. Written as DNA, the CDR3 is TGTGCCAGCAGTGGGACAGCGGACGGCTACACCTTC. Looking up the rest from reference TRBV2 and TRBJ1-2 gives the full variable domain: EPEVTQTPSHQVTQMGQEVILRCVPISNHLYFYWYRQILGQKVEFLVSFYNNEISEKSEIFDDQFSVERPDGSNFTLKIRSTKLEDSAMYFCASSGTADGYTFGSGTRLTVV.

The V gene is TRBV10-3, the J gene TRBJ1-2, with TRBD1 as a possible D gene (5 bases). Trimming left V 6 bases short and J 10 bases short, with 21 bases between. The germline V gene has CDR1 ENHRY and CDR2 SYGVKD. The CDR3 has 14 amino acids. CDR3 DNA: TGTGCCATCAGCAACAGGTTCCAAGACGATGACTACACCTTC. Amino acid sequence: CAISNRFQDDDYTF.

This rearrangement joins TRBV18 to TRBJ1-1; D gene uncertain. V gave up 4 bases and J gave up 1 base, with 7 bases separating them. Germline lookup yields CDR1 KGHSH and CDR2 LQKENI. The CDR3 totals 13 residues. Here the CDR3 reads CASSLSGNTEAFF. CDR3 sequence (DNA): TGTGCCAGCTCACTGTCGGGGAACACTGAAGCTTTCTTT.